This T cell receptor beta chain came from a study of neoadjuvant anti-PD-1 for oral cavity cancer (dated by TCRdb to the early 2020s). Study-level background: Before curative-intent surgical resection, most patients were given three to four biweekly doses of nivolumab at 3 mg/kg. A fourth nivolumab dose was given around day 43 to patients without progression, and definitive surgical resection was performed in those patients on days 50-56. Under RECIST 1.1, patients with complete response, partial response or stable disease were classed as responders, and patients with progression were classed as non-responders. The parent correlative cohort included roughly 13 patients, with an approximately 34% response rate. Findings and caveats that apply to the study as a whole: Only a few patients per response group were included in the TCR analyses, and the authors called for validation in larger cohorts. After neoadjuvant nivolumab, significantly higher T cell clonality (Gini index) was found within PBMCs in non-responders than in responders. Higher pretreatment blood TCRbeta clonality and lower post-treatment tumor TCRbeta clonality were correlated with higher pretreatment blood Treg/Th17 ratios.

In the paper's terms, the time point label means: after neoadjuvant nivolumab, at surgical resection. None of the patients had received prior systemic or radiation treatment, and all were newly diagnosed with stage II-IVA oral cavity squamous cell carcinoma. The cohort was composed of patients with HPV-negative, locally advanced oral cavity squamous cell carcinoma. Peripheral blood mononuclear cells were analyzed directly, without maintenance or expansion in culture. Samples were obtained from a longitudinal correlative study of a single-arm phase II trial of neoadjuvant nivolumab in oral cavity squamous cell carcinoma. Subject-matched pre- and post-treatment PBMCs and tumors from three responders and three non-responders underwent genomic DNA-based TCRbeta sequencing. Peripheral blood mononuclear cells were collected before nivolumab treatment and again after treatment, at the time of surgery. The Maxwell RSC DNA from Cells kit was used to isolate genomic DNA from PBMCs.

From the cysteine through the phenylalanine, the CDR3 covers 14 amino acids. The only DNA kept is the CDR3, 42 bases in frame from the first base. V ends up 5 bases short and J 5 bases short, with an unmatched junction base count of 8. CDR1 and CDR2, per the germline V gene, are SGHRS and YFSETQ. For deep sequencing of PBMC libraries, mostly about 450 ng of input genomic DNA was used, and six replicates were run per sample. Following the manufacturer's instructions, the team built TCRbeta libraries using the immunoSEQ hsTCRbeta kit. The finished libraries were brought together in one pool at 2.5 to 3 nM, which was then read using an Illumina NovaSeq 6000 S4 flow cell. The authors' pipeline ran thus. Raw data preprocessing and quality control were performed with the immunoSEQ Analyzer. The analysis was limited to productive rearrangements, and each clonotype was defined by a unique CDR3 amino acid sequence. Repertoire clonality was estimated as the Gini-Simpson index, computed with the R package tcR. Student's t test was used to compare Gini indices, and Pearson correlation was used to assess associations with tumor size change. Imported from immuneACCESS, the table was reduced by TCRdb to in-frame sequences with V and J called. These copies leave out some clones; in studies compared against another copy, an unresolved V gene accounts for under half, and the cause of the remainder is not known. V and J calls and clone size come straight from that table; D and trimming were deduced from the DNA. In this sample the table shows approximately 15,000 clones, under 85% of which occur a single time. The ten largest clones represent around 2.3% of the sample.

On this clone: Its recognized antigen is unknown. Base qualities are not recorded, but no much larger clone differs from it by a single base.

This clonotype originated in a person between 40 and 80 years old with oral cavity squamous cell carcinoma. The chain is assembled from TRBV5-1 and TRBJ2-5; 8 bases in between match TRBD2. The sample was PBMCs, taken after nivolumab (anti-PD-1) treatment. In nucleotides, the sequence is TGCGCCAGCAGTTATAGCGGGGATAGGGAGACCCAGTACTTC. This translates into CASSYSGDRETQYF.